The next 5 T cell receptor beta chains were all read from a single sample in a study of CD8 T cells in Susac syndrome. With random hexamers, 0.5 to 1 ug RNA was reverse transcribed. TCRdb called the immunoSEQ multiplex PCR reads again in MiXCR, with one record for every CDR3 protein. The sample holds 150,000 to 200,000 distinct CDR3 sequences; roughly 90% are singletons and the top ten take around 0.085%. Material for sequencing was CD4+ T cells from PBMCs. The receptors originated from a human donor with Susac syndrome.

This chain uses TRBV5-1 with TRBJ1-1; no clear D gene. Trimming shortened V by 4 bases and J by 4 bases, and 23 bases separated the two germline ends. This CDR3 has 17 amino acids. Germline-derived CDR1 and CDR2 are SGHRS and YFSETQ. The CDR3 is CASSLTRIPGSGTEAFF. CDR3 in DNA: TGCGCCAGCAGCCTTACCCGCATACCAGGAAGTGGCACTGAAGCTTTCTTT.

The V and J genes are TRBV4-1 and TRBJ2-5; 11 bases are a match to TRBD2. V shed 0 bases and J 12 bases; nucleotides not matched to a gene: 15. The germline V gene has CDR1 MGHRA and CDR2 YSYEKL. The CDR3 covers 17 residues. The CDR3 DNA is TGCGCCAGCAGCCAAGATCTTAGCGGGGGGGCCAGGATTGGGAAGTACTTC. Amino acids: CASSQDLSGGARIGKYF.

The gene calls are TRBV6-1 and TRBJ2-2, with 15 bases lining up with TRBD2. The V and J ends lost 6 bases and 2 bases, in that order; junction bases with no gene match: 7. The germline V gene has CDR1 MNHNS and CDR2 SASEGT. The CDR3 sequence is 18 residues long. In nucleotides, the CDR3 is TGTGCCAGCAGCTCCTTGGGACTAGCGGGAGGAAACACCGGGGAGCTGTTTTTT. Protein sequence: CASSSLGLAGGNTGELFF.

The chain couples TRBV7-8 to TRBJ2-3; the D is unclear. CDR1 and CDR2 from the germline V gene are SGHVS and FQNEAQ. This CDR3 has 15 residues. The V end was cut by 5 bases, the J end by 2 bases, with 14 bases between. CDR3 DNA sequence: TGTGCCAGCAGCGTGTTTTTGCCAAACACAGATACGCAGTATTTT. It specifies CASSVFLPNTDTQYF.

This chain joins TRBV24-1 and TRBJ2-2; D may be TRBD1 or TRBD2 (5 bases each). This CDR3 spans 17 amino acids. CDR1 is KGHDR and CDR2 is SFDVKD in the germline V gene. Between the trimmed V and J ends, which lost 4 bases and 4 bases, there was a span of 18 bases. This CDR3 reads CATSEPQWDRGTGELFF. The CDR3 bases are TGTGCCACCAGTGAACCTCAATGGGACCGCGGCACCGGGGAGCTGTTTTTT.